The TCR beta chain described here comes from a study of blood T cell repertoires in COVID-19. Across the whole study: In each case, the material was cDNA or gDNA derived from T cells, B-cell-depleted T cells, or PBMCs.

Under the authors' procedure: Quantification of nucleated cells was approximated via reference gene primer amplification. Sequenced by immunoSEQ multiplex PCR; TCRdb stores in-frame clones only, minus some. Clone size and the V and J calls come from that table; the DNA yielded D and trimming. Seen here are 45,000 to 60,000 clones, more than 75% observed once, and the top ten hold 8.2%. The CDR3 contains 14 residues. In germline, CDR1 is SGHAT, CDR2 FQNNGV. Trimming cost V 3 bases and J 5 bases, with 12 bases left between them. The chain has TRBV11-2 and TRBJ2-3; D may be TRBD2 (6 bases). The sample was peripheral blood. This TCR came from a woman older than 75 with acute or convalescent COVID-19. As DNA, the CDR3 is TGTGCCAGCAGCTTTGCGGGACCGGGAGATACGCAGTATTTT. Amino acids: CASSFAGPGDTQYF.